These 3 T cell receptor beta chains came from one sample sequenced in a study of blood T cell repertoires in COVID-19. Clones were sequenced by immunoSEQ multiplex PCR, and TCRdb holds only the in-frame ones, with some missing. The sample has about 290,000 clones, under 90% seen once. Material for sequencing was peripheral blood. These receptors originate from a woman aged 25 to 39 with COVID-19, enrolled during active disease.

As DNA, the CDR3 is TGTGCCAGCAGTCCCGGGACAGGCTACGAGCAGTACTTC. Translation gives CASSPGTGYEQYF. This rearrangement joins TRBV7-7 to TRBJ2-7, with TRBD1 matching over 8 bases. Trimming cost V 6 bases and J 3 bases; bases outside gene matches: 4. CDR3 length: 13 residues. The germline CDR1 and CDR2 sequences are SSHAT and FNYEAQ (reference sequence).

The chain uses TRBV2 and TRBJ1-1, with D tentatively TRBD1 (6 bases). Germline V gene data show CDR1 as SNHLY and CDR2 as FYNNEI. The CDR3 length is 13 residues. V gave up 8 bases and J gave up 0 bases, with 10 bases separating them. CDR3: CASEGGVNTEAFF. The CDR3 DNA reads as TGTGCCAGCGAGGGGGGGGTGAACACTGAAGCTTTCTTT.

The chain uses TRBV4-2 and TRBJ2-7, with D tentatively TRBD1 (6 bases). V lost 4 bases and J lost 0, with 10 bases in between. There are 14 residues in the CDR3. Germline V gene sequence: CDR1 LGHNA, CDR2 YNFKEQ. CDR3 residues: CASSPFRGSYEQYF. In DNA, the CDR3 is TGTGCCAGCAGCCCCTTCAGGGGCTCCTACGAGCAGTACTTC.